The rows below give T cell receptor beta chains drawn from one sample of a study of T cell changes during pregnancy in multiple sclerosis. Generated by immunoSEQ multiplex PCR, the TCRdb table keeps only in-frame clones and is missing some. There are approximately 45,000 clones in the sample; roughly 92% occur only once, and approximately 0.39% lies in the top ten. Sequenced material: CD4+ T cells from peripheral blood mononuclear cells, taken in the second trimester of pregnancy. The receptor set was obtained from a female donor in good health, enrolled as a control in a pregnancy study. The CDR3 runs from the conserved cysteine through the conserved F or W. A D gene is named only where the DNA matches it firmly. The listing skips clone size in some rows; elsewhere it reads once, few, many or a size class.

clone_size	v_call	j_call	d_call	cdr3_length	cdr3_nt	cdr3_aa
.	TRBV4-3	TRBJ2-7	.	14	TGCGCCAGCAGCCAAGATCGGACAACCTACGAGCAGTACTTC	CASSQDRTTYEQYF
few	TRBV5-1	TRBJ1-1	TRBD1	14	TGCGCCAGCAGCGAACCGACAGGGGGACAAGAAGCTTTCTTT	CASSEPTGGQEAFF
.	TRBV7-3	TRBJ2-1	.	13	TGTGCCAGCAGCCCCCCCTCGACTAGTGAGCAGTTCTTC	CASSPPSTSEQFF
.	TRBV4-1	TRBJ2-7	TRBD1	15	TGCGCCAGCAGCCAGGCTGGACAGGGATCCTACGAGCAGTACTTC	CASSQAGQGSYEQYF
.	TRBV19	TRBJ1-1	.	15	TGTGCCAGTAGTCTGGGGTGGAAAGGGGTTACTGAAGCTTTCTTT	CASSLGWKGVTEAFF
.	TRBV4-2	TRBJ2-7	TRBD2	15	TGTGCCAGCAGCCAAGATCGGGGGGATCGTTACGAGCAGTACTTC	CASSQDRGDRYEQYF
once	TRBV5-1	TRBJ1-5	.	17	TGCGCCAGCAGCCCTGGGACTCCACAACTTAGCAATCAGCCCCAGCATTTT	CASSPGTPQLSNQPQHF
.	TRBV6-6	TRBJ2-5	TRBD2	14	TGTGCCAGCACTAGCGGGGGAGTAGTTGGGACCCAGTACTTC	CASTSGGVVGTQYF
.	TRBV5-1	TRBJ1-1	.	15	TGCGCCAGCAGCTCGTTACGCTCGAGGGACACTGAAGCTTTCTTT	CASSSLRSRDTEAFF
.	TRBV6-5	TRBJ1-2	.	13	TGTGCCAGCAGCATAGATGGTCGCTATGGCTACACCTTC	CASSIDGRYGYTF
.	TRBV19	TRBJ2-3	.	14	TGTGCCAGTAGTCTCCAGGTCGGAGGAGATACGCAGTATTTT	CASSLQVGGDTQYF
.	TRBV27	TRBJ1-1	.	19	TGTGCCAGCAGTTTACCCGCTTGGGGGGTCGCGACGATGAACACTGAAGCTTTCTTT	CASSLPAWGVATMNTEAFF
.	TRBV5-6	TRBJ2-7	TRBD1	15	TGTGCCAGCAGCCGGGACAGGGGGCTCACCTACGAGCAGTACTTC	CASSRDRGLTYEQYF
.	TRBV5-4	TRBJ1-3	.	18	.	CASSFLWGESKEGNTIYF
.	TRBV25-1	TRBJ1-2	.	15	TGTGCCAGCAGTGAATCGGTCCGATCTAACTATGGCTACACCTTC	CASSESVRSNYGYTF
.	TRBV5-4	TRBJ1-6	.	12	TGTGCCAGCAGTAGAACCGGTTCACCCCTCCACTTT	CASSRTGSPLHF
few	TRBV21-1	TRBJ2-3	.	17	TGTGCCAGCAGCGGTCTAGCGGGGGGGTTTAGCACAGATACGCAGTATTTT	CASSGLAGGFSTDTQYF
.	TRBV7-2	TRBJ2-1	TRBD1	15	TGTGCCAGCAGCTTGGGGACAGGGAACTACAATGAGCAGTTCTTC	CASSLGTGNYNEQFF
.	TRBV30	TRBJ1-4	.	14	TGTGCCTGGAGTGTCGGCAGCGCTAATGAAAAACTGTTTTTT	CAWSVGSANEKLFF
.	TRBV7-2	TRBJ2-7	.	14	TGTGCCAGTACCACGGACAGCCGCAACTACGAGCAGTACTTC	CASTTDSRNYEQYF
.	TRBV6-5	TRBJ2-7	.	13	TGTGCCAGCAGTTACTCCACAGGGCACGAGCAGTACTTC	CASSYSTGHEQYF
.	TRBV7-2	TRBJ2-5	TRBD2	14	TGTGCCAGCAGCTTATCAGCGGGGCAAGAGACCCAGTACTTC	CASSLSAGQETQYF
.	TRBV7-9	TRBJ2-2	.	17	TGTGCCAGCAGCTTAGACATGGGGGCTTTAGGCACCGGGGAGCTGTTTTTT	CASSLDMGALGTGELFF
.	TRBV5-1	TRBJ1-1	.	15	TGCGCCAGCAGCTTGGTGGCAGTCAGGAACACTGAAGCTTTCTTT	CASSLVAVRNTEAFF
.	TRBV2	TRBJ1-2	TRBD1	15	TGTGCCACCAAGGACAGGGCTTTCGTTTCTCCTGGCTACACCTTC	CATKDRAFVSPGYTF
.	TRBV11-1	TRBJ2-7	.	14	TGTGCCAGCAGCTTAGCGGGCAGGGCCTACGAGCAGTACTTC	CASSLAGRAYEQYF
.	TRBV18	TRBJ2-2	TRBD1	18	TGTGCCAGCTCTCGGACAGGGGGCTCCCCCCTGAACACCGGGGAGCTGTTTTTT	CASSRTGGSPLNTGELFF
.	TRBV11-2	TRBJ2-5	TRBD1	16	TGTGCCAGCAGCTCCCAGGGGGCGTTTTTGGAGGGGACCCAGTACTTC	CASSSQGAFLEGTQYF
.	TRBV9	TRBJ2-7	TRBD2	17	TGTGCCAGCAGCCCCCGTGGTAGCGGGGGGGCCTCCCACGAGCAGTACTTC	CASSPRGSGGASHEQYF
.	TRBV9	TRBJ2-1	TRBD2	15	TGTGCCAGCAGCGTAGTAGCGGGGGGGCGAAATGAGCAGTTCTTC	CASSVVAGGRNEQFF
.	TRBV4-1	TRBJ2-5	TRBD2	17	TGCGCCAGCAGCCAAGGCTACTCTAGCGGGGGAGGCGAGACCCAGTACTTC	CASSQGYSSGGGETQYF
.	TRBV11-2	TRBJ1-2	.	14	TGTGCCAGCAGCGGGCGGGGGGCGGCCTATGGCTACACCTTC	CASSGRGAAYGYTF
.	TRBV7-9	TRBJ2-1	.	15	TGTGCCAGCAGCTTGAGAGAGGGGGACTACAATGAGCAGTTCTTC	CASSLREGDYNEQFF
.	TRBV30	TRBJ1-2	.	15	TGTGCCTGGGCAAACAAAGCGGTGGACCACTATGGCTACACCTTC	CAWANKAVDHYGYTF
.	TRBV23-1	TRBJ1-6	TRBD1	17	TGCGCCAGCAGTCAATCCTCCCGGGACAGGGGAGATTCACCCCTCCACTTT	CASSQSSRDRGDSPLHF
.	TRBV19	TRBJ2-1	.	15	TGTGCCAGCGAACCCAAAGGCAGGTTTAGCAATGAGCAGTTCTTC	CASEPKGRFSNEQFF
.	TRBV13	TRBJ2-1	TRBD2	14	TGTGCCAGCTCTTTCGGGACTAGCGACAATGAGCAGTTCTTC	CASSFGTSDNEQFF
.	TRBV6-1	TRBJ1-6	.	14	TGTGCCTTGGGGAGGAGCTCCTATAATTCACCCCTCCACTTT	CALGRSSYNSPLHF
once	TRBV19	TRBJ1-6	TRBD1	17	TGTGCCAGTAGTACCACACAGGGGAAGGCCTATAATTCACCCCTCCACTTT	CASSTTQGKAYNSPLHF
.	TRBV9	TRBJ2-7	.	14	TGTGCCAGCAGCGTAGGTGGGCTGACCTTCGAGCAGTACTTC	CASSVGGLTFEQYF
.	TRBV30	TRBJ1-1	TRBD1	14	TGTGCCTTTGGAGCCGGGACAGCGAACACTGAAGCTTTCTTT	CAFGAGTANTEAFF
.	TRBV19	TRBJ1-1	.	14	TGTGCCAGTAGTATAGCGGGAACTAGCACTGAAGCTTTCTTT	CASSIAGTSTEAFF
.	TRBV7-7	TRBJ2-3	TRBD2	13	TGTGCTAGCAGCTTAGCGGGTGGGGGGGAGCAGTATTTT	CASSLAGGGEQYF
.	TRBV2	TRBJ2-2	TRBD1	19	TGTGCCAGCAGTGAAGCGCTATTTGGCCGGGACAGGAACACCGGGGAGCTGTTTTTT	CASSEALFGRDRNTGELFF
.	TRBV2	TRBJ1-1	.	12	TGTGCCAGCAGCTTATATGAGACTGAAGCTTTCTTT	CASSLYETEAFF
.	TRBV13	TRBJ1-1	.	14	TGTGCCAGCAGCTCCGGGGGGACGAACACTGAAGCTTTCTTT	CASSSGGTNTEAFF
.	TRBV4-3	TRBJ2-3	TRBD2	17	TGCGCCAGCAGCCCCCTAATATCAGGGAGGGCCACAGATACGCAGTATTTT	CASSPLISGRATDTQYF
.	TRBV18	TRBJ1-2	TRBD1	16	TGTGCCAGCTCTTTCGTACAGGGGGCTGACAACTATGGCTACACCTTC	CASSFVQGADNYGYTF